This TCR beta chain was captured in a study of blood T cells in healthy people across ages. Together with a sample-barcoded 5' primer, a J-beta primer mix was included in a second PCR lasting about 6 to 11 cycles. MiXCR was run by TCRdb on the 5' RACE reads, yielding one entry per CDR3 protein. The sample has hundreds of thousands of distinct CDR3 sequences, 20% to 25% seen once; the top ten hold around 9.2%. This clonotype was seen a handful of times. The sample was also linked to a second study, of T cells of mothers and their children. As that study records: RNA that had been extracted went wholly into cDNA synthesis, at around 1.6 ug per 15 ul. No clones detected were persistent microchimeric T cell clones.

The sample consisted of blood. This receptor was obtained from a boy younger than 18 in good health.

The CDR3 sequence is CASSNREGFRDNEQFF. CDR3 coding DNA: TGCGCCAGCAGCAACCGCGAGGGATTCAGGGACAATGAGCAGTTCTTC. The genes are TRBV4-1 and TRBJ2-1; D might be TRBD1 or TRBD2, each matching 5 bases. The CDR3 extends over 16 amino acids. Trimming shortened V by 5 bases and J by 5 bases, and 19 bases separated the two germline ends. CDR1 and CDR2 (germline): MGHRA, YSYEKL.